The 5 T cell receptor beta chains listed next were all sequenced from one sample in a study of identical twins. TCRdb re-called the 5' RACE reads through MiXCR, storing one row per CDR3 protein. This sample has 210,000 or so distinct CDR3 sequences, with roughly 7.5% found just once. These data were also reused for a study on yellow fever vaccine responses in identical twins.

The sequenced sample was memory (CD45RO+) T cells sorted from blood. The origin of the receptors is a woman aged 18-29 years in good health.

This clonotype was seen only a few times. The chain combines TRBV20-1 with TRBJ2-6, with a weak D call TRBD1 (6 bases). The germline CDR1 and CDR2 sequences are DFQATT and SNEGSKA (reference sequence). The V gene lost 3 bases and the J gene lost 0 bases, with 15 bases spanning the gap. The CDR3 loop spans 17 amino acids. In DNA, the CDR3 is TGCAGTGCTAGCGAGACAGGCATAAACTCTGGGGCCAACGTCCTGACTTTC. Protein product: CSASETGINSGANVLTF.

This clonotype was seen a handful of times. V gene TRBV28 combines with J gene TRBJ2-7; D is perhaps TRBD1 (6 bases). Trimming cost V 8 bases and J 11 bases, with 16 bases left between them. Germline assignment: CDR1 MDHEN and CDR2 SYDVKM. CDR3 length: 11 residues. This CDR3 is CASRRGSQEYF. CDR3 DNA: TGTGCCAGCCGCAGGGGTTCCCAGGAGTACTTC.

This clonotype was seen a handful of times. The J gene is TRBJ2-7, the V gene TRBV5-1, with TRBD1 identical over 7 bases. With V trimmed by 6 bases and J by 5 bases, 11 bases remained unmatched. Germline CDR1 reads SGHRS; CDR2 reads YFSETQ. There are 14 residues in the CDR3. The CDR3 DNA sequence: TGCGCCAGCACCACCTTGACAGGGAGCGACGAGCAGTACTTC. Translated: CASTTLTGSDEQYF.

The chain employs TRBV20-1 and TRBJ2-2; possible D gene TRBD1, 6 bases. This CDR3 spans 14 amino acids. V dropped 6 bases and J dropped 5 bases, with 16 bases sitting between them. Looked up from germline, CDR1 is DFQATT and CDR2 is SNEGSKA (reference sequence). CDR3 nucleotides: TGCAGTGCGTCCCAGGGGCTGAGAACCGGGGAGCTGTTTTTT. It encodes CSASQGLRTGELFF.

The rearrangement links TRBV3-1 to TRBJ2-2, with 10 bases matching TRBD2. Germline V CDR1 and CDR2: LGHDT, YNNKEL (reference sequence). This CDR3 has 18 amino acids. The trim removed 4 bases at V and 4 bases at J, leaving 12 bases unmatched. This CDR3 is CASSRGPAGGPGTGELFF. CDR3 DNA: TGTGCCAGCAGCCGTGGACCAGCGGGGGGGCCAGGCACCGGGGAGCTGTTTTTT.